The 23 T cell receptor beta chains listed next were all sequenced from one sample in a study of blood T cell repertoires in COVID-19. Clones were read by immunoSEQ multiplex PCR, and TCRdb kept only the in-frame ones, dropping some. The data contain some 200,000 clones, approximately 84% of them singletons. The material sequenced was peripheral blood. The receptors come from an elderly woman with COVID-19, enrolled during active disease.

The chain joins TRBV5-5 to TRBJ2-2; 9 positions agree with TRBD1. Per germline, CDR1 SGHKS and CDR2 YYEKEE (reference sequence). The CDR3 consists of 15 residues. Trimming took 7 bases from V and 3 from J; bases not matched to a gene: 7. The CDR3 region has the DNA TGTGCCAGCCGACCGGGACAGGGTTACACCGGGGAGCTGTTTTTT. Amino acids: CASRPGQGYTGELFF.

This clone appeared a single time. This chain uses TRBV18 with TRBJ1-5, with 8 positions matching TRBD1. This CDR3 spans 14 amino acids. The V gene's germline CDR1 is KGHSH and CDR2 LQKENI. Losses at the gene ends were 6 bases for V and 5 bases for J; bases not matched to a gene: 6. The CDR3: CASSGQGRDQPQHF. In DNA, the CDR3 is TGTGCCAGCTCCGGACAGGGTAGGGATCAGCCCCAGCATTTT.

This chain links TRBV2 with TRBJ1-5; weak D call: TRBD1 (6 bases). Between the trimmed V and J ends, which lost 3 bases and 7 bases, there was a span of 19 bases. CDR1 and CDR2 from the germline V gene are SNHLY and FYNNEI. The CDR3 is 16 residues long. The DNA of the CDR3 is TGTGCCAGCAGTGATAGACGGGGGGCTCGGGGACAGCCCCAGCATTTT. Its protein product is CASSDRRGARGQPQHF.

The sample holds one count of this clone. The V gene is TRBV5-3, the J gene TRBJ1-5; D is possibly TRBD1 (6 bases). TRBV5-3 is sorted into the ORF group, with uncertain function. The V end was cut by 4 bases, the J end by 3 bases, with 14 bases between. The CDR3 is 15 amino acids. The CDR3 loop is CARSRRGTTNQPQHF. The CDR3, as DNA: TGTGCCAGAAGCCGACGTGGGACAACCAATCAGCCCCAGCATTTT.

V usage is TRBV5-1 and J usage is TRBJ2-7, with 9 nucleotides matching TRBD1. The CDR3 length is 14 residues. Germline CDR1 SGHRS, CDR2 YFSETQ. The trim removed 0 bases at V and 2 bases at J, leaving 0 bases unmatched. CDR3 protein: CASSLGDRAYEQYF. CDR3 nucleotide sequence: TGCGCCAGCAGCTTGGGGGACAGGGCCTACGAGCAGTACTTC.

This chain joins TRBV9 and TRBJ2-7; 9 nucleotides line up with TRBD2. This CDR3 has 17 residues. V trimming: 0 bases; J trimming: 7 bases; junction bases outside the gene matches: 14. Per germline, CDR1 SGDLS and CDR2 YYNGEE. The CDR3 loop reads CASSVAAASGNSGEQYF. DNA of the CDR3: TGTGCCAGCAGCGTAGCTGCGGCTAGCGGGAATTCGGGGGAGCAGTACTTC.

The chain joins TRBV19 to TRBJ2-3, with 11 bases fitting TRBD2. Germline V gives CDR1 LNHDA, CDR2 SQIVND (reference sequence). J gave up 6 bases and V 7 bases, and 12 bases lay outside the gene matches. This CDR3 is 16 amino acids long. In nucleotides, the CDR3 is TGTGCCAGTATGATGGATAGCGGGAGGGCCGGGGATACGCAGTATTTT. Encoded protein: CASMMDSGRAGDTQYF.

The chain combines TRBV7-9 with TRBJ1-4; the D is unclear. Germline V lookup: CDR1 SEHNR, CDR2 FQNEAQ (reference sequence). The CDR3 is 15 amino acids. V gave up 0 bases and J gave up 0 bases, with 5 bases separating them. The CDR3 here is CASSLAGPTNEKLFF. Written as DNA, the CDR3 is TGTGCCAGCAGCTTAGCGGGCCCAACTAATGAAAAACTGTTTTTT.

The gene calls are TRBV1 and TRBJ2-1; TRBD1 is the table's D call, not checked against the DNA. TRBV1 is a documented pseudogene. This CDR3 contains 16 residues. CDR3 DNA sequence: TGCACCAGCAGCCAAACCAGGGTGAACTCCTACAATGAGCAGTTCTTC. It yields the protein CTSSQTRVNSYNEQFF.

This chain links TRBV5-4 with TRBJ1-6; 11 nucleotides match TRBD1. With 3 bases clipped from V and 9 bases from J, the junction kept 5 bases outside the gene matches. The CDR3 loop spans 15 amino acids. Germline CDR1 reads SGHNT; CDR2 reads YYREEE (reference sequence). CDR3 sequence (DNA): TGTGCCAGCAGCTCCGGTGGACAGGGGGCTTCACCCCTCCACTTT. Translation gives CASSSGGQGASPLHF.

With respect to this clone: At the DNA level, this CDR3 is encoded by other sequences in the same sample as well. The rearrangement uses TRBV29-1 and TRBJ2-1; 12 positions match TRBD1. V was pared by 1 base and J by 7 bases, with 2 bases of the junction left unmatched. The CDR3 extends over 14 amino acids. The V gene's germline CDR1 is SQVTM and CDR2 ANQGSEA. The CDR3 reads CSVEGGQGANEQFF. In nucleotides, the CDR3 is TGCAGCGTTGAAGGGGGACAGGGGGCGAATGAGCAGTTCTTC.

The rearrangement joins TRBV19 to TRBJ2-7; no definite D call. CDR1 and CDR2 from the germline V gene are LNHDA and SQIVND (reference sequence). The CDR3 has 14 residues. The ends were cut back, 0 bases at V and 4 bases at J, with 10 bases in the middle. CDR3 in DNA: TGTGCCAGTAGTATAGATAGGCGGCCGTACGAGCAGTACTTC. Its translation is CASSIDRRPYEQYF.

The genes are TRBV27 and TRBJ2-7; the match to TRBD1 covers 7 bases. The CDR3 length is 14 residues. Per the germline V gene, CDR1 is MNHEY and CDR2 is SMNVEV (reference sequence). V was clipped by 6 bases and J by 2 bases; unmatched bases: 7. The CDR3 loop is CASSLDRTTYEQYF. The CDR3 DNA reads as TGTGCCAGCAGCTTGGACAGGACAACCTACGAGCAGTACTTC.

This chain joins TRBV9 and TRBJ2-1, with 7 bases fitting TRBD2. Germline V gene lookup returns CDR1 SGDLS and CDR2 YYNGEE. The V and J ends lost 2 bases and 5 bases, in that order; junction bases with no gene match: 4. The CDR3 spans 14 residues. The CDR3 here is CASSVGGTNNEQFF. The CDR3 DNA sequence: TGTGCCAGCAGCGTCGGGGGGACTAACAATGAGCAGTTCTTC.

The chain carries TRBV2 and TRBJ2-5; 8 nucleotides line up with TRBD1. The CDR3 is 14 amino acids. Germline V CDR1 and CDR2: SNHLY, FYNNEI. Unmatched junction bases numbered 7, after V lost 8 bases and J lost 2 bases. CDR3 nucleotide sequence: TGTGCCAGCCACGGAGACAGGGGACAAGAGACCCAGTACTTC. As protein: CASHGDRGQETQYF.

In nucleotides, the CDR3 is TGTGCCAGCAGCCCTCTTATTAGCGGGGGGCCTGAAGAGACCCAGTACTTC. Translating gives CASSPLISGGPEETQYF. The J gene is TRBJ2-5, the V gene TRBV3-1 (or the pseudogene TRBV3-2), with TRBD2 matching 10 bases. In germline, CDR1 is LGHDT, CDR2 YNNKEL (reference sequence). This CDR3 is 17 amino acids long. The V and J ends lost 4 bases and 3 bases, in that order; junction bases with no gene match: 11.

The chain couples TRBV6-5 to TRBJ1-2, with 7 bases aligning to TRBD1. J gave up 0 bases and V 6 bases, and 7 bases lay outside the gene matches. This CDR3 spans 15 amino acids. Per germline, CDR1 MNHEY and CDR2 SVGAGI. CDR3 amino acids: CASRPGTASNYGYTF. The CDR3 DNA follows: TGTGCCAGCAGGCCCGGGACAGCATCTAACTATGGCTACACCTTC.

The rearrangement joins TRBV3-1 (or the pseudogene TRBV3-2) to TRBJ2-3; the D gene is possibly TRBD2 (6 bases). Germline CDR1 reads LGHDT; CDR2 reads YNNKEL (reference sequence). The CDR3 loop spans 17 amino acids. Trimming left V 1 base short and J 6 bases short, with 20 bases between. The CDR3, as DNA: TGTGCCAGCAGCCAAGGGGTGGGAGGCTTCGAGGGGGATACGCAGTATTTT. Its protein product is CASSQGVGGFEGDTQYF.

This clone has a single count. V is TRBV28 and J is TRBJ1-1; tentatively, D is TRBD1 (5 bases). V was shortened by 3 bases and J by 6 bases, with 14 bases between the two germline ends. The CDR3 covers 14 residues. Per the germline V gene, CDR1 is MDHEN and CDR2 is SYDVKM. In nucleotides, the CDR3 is TGTGCCAGCAGTTTGAAGGGGTCCTTATCTGAAGCTTTCTTT. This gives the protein CASSLKGSLSEAFF.

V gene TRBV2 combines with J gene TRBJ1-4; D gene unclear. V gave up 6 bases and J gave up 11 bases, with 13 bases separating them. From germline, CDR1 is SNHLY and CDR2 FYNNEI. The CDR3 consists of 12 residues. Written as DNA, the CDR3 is TGTGCCAGCAGGGTCAATGAACGGAAACTGTTTTTT. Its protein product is CASRVNERKLFF.

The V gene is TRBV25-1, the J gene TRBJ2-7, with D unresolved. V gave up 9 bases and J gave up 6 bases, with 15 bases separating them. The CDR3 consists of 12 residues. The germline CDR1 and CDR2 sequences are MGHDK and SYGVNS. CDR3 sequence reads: CASVSSASEQYF. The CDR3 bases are TGTGCCAGTGTCTCCTCCGCGTCCGAGCAGTACTTC.

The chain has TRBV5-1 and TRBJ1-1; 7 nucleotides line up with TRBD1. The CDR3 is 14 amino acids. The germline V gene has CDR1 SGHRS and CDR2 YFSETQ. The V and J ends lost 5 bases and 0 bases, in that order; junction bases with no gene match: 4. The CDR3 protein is CASRGQPMNTEAFF. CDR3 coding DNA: TGCGCCAGCAGGGGACAGCCCATGAACACTGAAGCTTTCTTT. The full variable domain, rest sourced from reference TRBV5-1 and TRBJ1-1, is KAGVTQTPRYLIKTRGQQVTLSCSPISGHRSVSWYQQTPGQGLQFLFEYFSETQRNKGNFPGRFSGRQFSNSRSEMNVSTLELGDSALYLCASRGQPMNTEAFFGQGTRLTVV.

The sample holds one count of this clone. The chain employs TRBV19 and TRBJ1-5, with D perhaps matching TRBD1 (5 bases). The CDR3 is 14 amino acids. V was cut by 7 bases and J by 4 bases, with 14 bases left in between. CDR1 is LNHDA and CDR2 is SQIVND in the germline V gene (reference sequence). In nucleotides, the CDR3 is TGTGCCAGTACCGACCGGGGGGGAAATCAGCCCCAGCATTTT. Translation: CASTDRGGNQPQHF.